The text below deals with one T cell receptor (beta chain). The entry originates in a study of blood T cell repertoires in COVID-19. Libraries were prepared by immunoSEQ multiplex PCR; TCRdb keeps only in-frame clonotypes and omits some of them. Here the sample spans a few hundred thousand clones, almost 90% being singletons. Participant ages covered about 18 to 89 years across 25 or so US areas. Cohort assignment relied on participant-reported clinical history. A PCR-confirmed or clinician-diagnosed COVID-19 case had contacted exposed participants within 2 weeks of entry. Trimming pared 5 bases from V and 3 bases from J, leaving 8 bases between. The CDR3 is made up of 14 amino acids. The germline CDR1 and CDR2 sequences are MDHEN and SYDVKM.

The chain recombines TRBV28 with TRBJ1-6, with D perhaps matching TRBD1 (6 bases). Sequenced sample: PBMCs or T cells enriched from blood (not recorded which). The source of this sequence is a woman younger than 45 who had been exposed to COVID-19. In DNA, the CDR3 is TGTGCCAGCAGTCCACAGGGCTATAATTCACCCCTCCACTTT. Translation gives CASSPQGYNSPLHF.